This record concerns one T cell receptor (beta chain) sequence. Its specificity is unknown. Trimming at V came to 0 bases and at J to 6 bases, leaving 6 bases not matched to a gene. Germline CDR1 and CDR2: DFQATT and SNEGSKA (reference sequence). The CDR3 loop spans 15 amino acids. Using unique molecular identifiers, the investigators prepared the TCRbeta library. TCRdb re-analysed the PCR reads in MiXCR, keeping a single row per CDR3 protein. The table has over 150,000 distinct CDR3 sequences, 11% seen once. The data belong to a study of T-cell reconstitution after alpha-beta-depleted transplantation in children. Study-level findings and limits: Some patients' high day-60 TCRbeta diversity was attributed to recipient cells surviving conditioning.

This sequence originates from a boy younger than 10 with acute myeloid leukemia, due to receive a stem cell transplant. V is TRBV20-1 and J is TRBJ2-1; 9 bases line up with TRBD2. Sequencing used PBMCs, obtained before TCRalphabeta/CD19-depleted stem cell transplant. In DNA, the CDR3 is TGCAGTGCTAGAGATCCGGGCGGGAGGGCCAATGAGCAGTTCTTC. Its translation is CSARDPGGRANEQFF.